These 13 T cell receptor beta chains originate from one sample sequenced in a study of regulatory T cells in long-lasting Graves disease. Time point reported: newly diagnosed GD, antithyroid drugs for less than 3 months. Extracted RNA from PBMCs served as the source of the TCR library. Construction of the TCR beta libraries employed iRepertoire HTBI primers in conjunction with Arm-PCR of CDR3 regions. TCRdb ran MiXCR on the multiplex PCR reads and lists one entry per CDR3 protein. The sample carries about half a million distinct CDR3 sequences, 12% recorded once. Separately, the same data were catalogued under a study of T cells in Graves' hyperthyroidism and ophthalmopathy.

Sample: peripheral blood mononuclear cells (PBMCs), taken at new diagnosis, from a patient treated with antithyroid drugs. Receptors were obtained from a woman younger than 45 with Graves disease.

The chain combines TRBV7-6 with TRBJ2-1; a possible D gene is TRBD2 (5 bases). The germline gives CDR1 SGHVS, CDR2 FNYEAQ. Deletions cut 2 bases from V and 0 bases from J, with 14 bases between. This CDR3 has 17 amino acids. Here the CDR3 reads CASSLMLASSSYNEQFF. The CDR3 DNA follows: TGTGCCAGCAGCTTAATGTTAGCGTCGAGCTCCTACAATGAGCAGTTCTTC.

V and J are TRBV28 and TRBJ2-7; no clear D. The germline CDR1 and CDR2 sequences are MDHEN and SYDVKM. The CDR3 runs 13 residues. Trimming shortened V by 7 bases and J by 1 base, and 11 bases separated the two germline ends. The CDR3 sequence is CASKIGFSYEQYF. DNA of the CDR3: TGTGCCAGCAAAATTGGTTTTTCCTACGAGCAGTACTTC.

This clonotype was observed many times. The chain couples TRBV7-9 to TRBJ1-1; D unresolved. From germline, CDR1 is SEHNR and CDR2 FQNEAQ (reference sequence). V shed 7 bases and J shed 0 bases, with 15 bases lying between them. The CDR3 is 15 residues long. DNA of the CDR3: TGTGCCAGCACCAAGGATGGGCAAATGAACACTGAAGCTTTCTTT. Its translation: CASTKDGQMNTEAFF.

This clonotype was seen repeatedly, ten times or more. V and J are TRBV11-2 and TRBJ1-5; D is unclear. The CDR3 consists of 12 residues. Germline CDR1 and CDR2: SGHAT and FQNNGV. V lost 5 bases, J lost 10 bases, and 12 bases lay in between. The CDR3 sequence: CASSAYDRPQHF. In DNA, the CDR3 is TGTGCCAGCAGCGCATACGACCGTCCCCAGCATTTT.

In this sample, this clonotype turned up many times. This rearrangement joins TRBV6-5 to TRBJ2-1, with D perhaps matching TRBD2 (5 bases). Germline V lookup: CDR1 MNHEY, CDR2 SVGAGI. There are 14 residues in the CDR3. The V end was cut by 4 bases, the J end by 2 bases, with 9 bases between. CDR3 sequence reads: CASSLERAYNEQFF. For the CDR3, the DNA is TGTGCCAGCAGTTTAGAGAGGGCCTACAATGAGCAGTTCTTC.

This clonotype was counted only a few times. Written as DNA, the CDR3 is TGCAGTGCTAGAGGAGGGGGGGGCTATGGCTACACCTTC. Residues: CSARGGGGYGYTF. The V gene is TRBV20-1, the J gene TRBJ1-2; weak D call: TRBD1 (6 bases). The CDR3 spans 13 residues. Trimming took off 1 base at V and 4 bases at J, with 10 bases between the two ends. From germline, CDR1 is DFQATT and CDR2 SNEGSKA (reference sequence).

This clonotype occurred many times. The V gene is TRBV19, the J gene TRBJ2-3; the match to TRBD2 covers 13 bases. There are 15 residues in the CDR3. In germline, CDR1 is LNHDA, CDR2 SQIVND (reference sequence). V was pared by 4 bases and J by 3 bases, with 1 base of the junction left unmatched. The CDR3 DNA sequence: TGTGCCAGTAGTAGGACTAGCGGGAGAACAGATACGCAGTATTTT. This encodes CASSRTSGRTDTQYF.

This clonotype was picked up many times. The rearrangement joins TRBV7-2 to TRBJ2-1, with 10 nucleotides matching TRBD2. This CDR3 has 16 residues. The V gene's germline CDR1 is SGHTA and CDR2 FQGNSA. Trimming removed 5 bases from V and 8 bases from J; junction bases left unmatched: 12. The CDR3 here is CASSLRLTSGNDEQFF. The CDR3 DNA is TGTGCCAGCAGCCTTAGGCTTACTAGCGGGAACGATGAGCAGTTCTTC.

This clonotype was seen ten or more times. The chain recombines TRBV5-6 with TRBJ1-1; 7 nucleotides match TRBD1. CDR3 size: 15 residues. J lost 2 bases, V lost 3 bases, and 7 bases had no gene match. Germline CDR1 is SGHDT and CDR2 is YYEEEE. The CDR3, as DNA: TGTGCCAGCAGCTCTGTACAGGGGATCAACACTGAAGCTTTCTTT. Translating it yields CASSSVQGINTEAFF.

The table lists this clonotype with many counts. V gene TRBV7-8 combines with J gene TRBJ2-2; D gene unclear. CDR1 SGHVS and CDR2 FQNEAQ come from the germline V gene. V was clipped by 5 bases and J by 8 bases, with 24 bases between them. The CDR3 is made up of 17 amino acids. CDR3 region: CASSLRVVRLPAGELFF. DNA of the CDR3: TGTGCCAGCAGCCTAAGGGTTGTCAGACTTCCTGCGGGGGAGCTGTTTTTT.

This clonotype has only a few counts. The genes are TRBV4-3 and TRBJ2-7; perhaps TRBD1 as D (6 bases). From germline, CDR1 is LGHNA and CDR2 YSLEER. CDR3 size: 16 residues. V was cut by 0 bases and J by 2 bases, with 14 bases left in between. CDR3 region: CASSQDVYRVPYEQYF. The CDR3 DNA follows: TGCGCCAGCAGCCAAGATGTTTACAGGGTTCCCTACGAGCAGTACTTC.

CDR3 in DNA: TGTGCCAGCAGTGATTCTCCTGGCGCTCAAGAGACCCAGTACTTC. Residues: CASSDSPGAQETQYF. This chain joins TRBV2 and TRBJ2-5; D gene uncertain. Trimming stripped 3 bases from V and 2 bases from J, with 13 bases between. The CDR3 extends over 15 amino acids. Germline lookup yields CDR1 SNHLY and CDR2 FYNNEI.

Turning to this clonotype: A much larger clone lies one base from this, so it may be a read error. The V call is TRBV28, the J call TRBJ2-2, with D perhaps TRBD2 (6 bases). V lost 4 bases, J lost 5 bases, and 14 bases lay in between. Germline CDR1 and CDR2: MDHEN and SYDVKM. The CDR3 totals 15 residues. CDR3 nucleotides: TGTGCCAGCAGTTCCTCCGGACTACCAACCGGGGAGCTGTTTTTT. It specifies CASSSSGLPTGELFF.